This TCR beta chain was observed in a study of blood T cell repertoires in COVID-19. The V gene lost 2 bases and the J gene lost 0 bases, with 14 bases spanning the gap. Germline V gene lookup returns CDR1 MNHEY and CDR2 SVGEGT. This CDR3 comprises 17 residues. Produced via immunoSEQ multiplex PCR; TCRdb's table is partial and in-frame only. The sample records tens of thousands of clones, 74% being singletons. Sequences were obtained from peripheral blood. This receptor was obtained from a man in his 70s with COVID-19, enrolled during active disease. The rearrangement links TRBV6-2 or TRBV6-3 to TRBJ1-5; maybe TRBD1 (6 bases). Here the CDR3 DNA reads TGTGCCAGCAGTTACGGGTCGGACAGCCATAGCAATCAGCCCCAGCATTTT. Translating gives CASSYGSDSHSNQPQHF.